The T cell receptor beta chain described here comes from a study of blood T cell repertoires in COVID-19. This clone was picked up one time. CDR3 length equals 17 residues. With 5 bases clipped from V and 4 bases from J, the junction kept 12 bases outside the gene matches. The germline CDR1 and CDR2 sequences are MNHEY and SMNVEV (reference sequence). The assay was immunoSEQ multiplex PCR, and TCRdb's table has in-frame clones only and misses some. The sample has roughly 250,000 clones; under 85% are singletons. The chain has TRBV27 and TRBJ1-5; the match to TRBD1 covers 9 bases. Sequenced material: peripheral blood. This receptor was taken from a woman between 40 and 55 years old with active or convalescent COVID-19. CDR3 in amino acids: CASSPISTGGGNQPQHF. The CDR3 nucleotides are TGTGCCAGCAGTCCAATATCGACAGGGGGAGGGAATCAGCCCCAGCATTTT.